This T cell receptor (beta chain) was sequenced for a study of blood T cell repertoires in COVID-19. Across the study: Both acute and convalescent COVID-19 samples were obtained from the United States, Italy and Spain. PBMCs, B-cell-depleted T cells, or T cells were the source of the cDNA or gDNA that made up the material.

In the source study's methods: Quantification of nucleated cells was approximated via reference gene primer amplification. Data came from immunoSEQ multiplex PCR; TCRdb stores just in-frame clones and leaves some out. V and J calls and clone size follow that table, whereas D and trimming were derived from the DNA. The table lists about 100,000 clones, about 80% of them singletons. V lost 7 bases and J lost 6; bases outside the gene matches: 8. Germline CDR1 is MDHEN and CDR2 is SYDVKM. The CDR3 is 14 residues long. The TCR was taken from a man between 65 and 85 years old with active or convalescent COVID-19. Sequences were obtained from peripheral blood. This chain connects TRBV28 to TRBJ2-2, with 7 bases that match TRBD1. CDR3 amino acids: CASTRDGTAGELFF. CDR3 nucleotide sequence: TGTGCCAGCACAAGGGACGGGACAGCCGGGGAGCTGTTTTTT.